This T cell receptor (beta chain) is drawn from a study of blood T cell repertoires in COVID-19. Study at large: COVID-19 samples from acute and convalescent phases originated in the United States, Italy and Spain.

The data were produced by immunoSEQ multiplex PCR, yet TCRdb's version contains in-frame clones alone and is incomplete. The table has about 170,000 clones, around 80% seen once; the top ten hold around a fifth. This clone was observed a few times. The ends were cut back, 8 bases at V and 4 bases at J, with 14 bases in the middle. The CDR3 length is 14 residues. Germline V lookup: CDR1 MNHNY, CDR2 SVGAGI (reference sequence). The rearrangement uses TRBV6-6 and TRBJ2-2; D might be TRBD2 (6 bases). The sample comprised peripheral blood. The source of this sequence is a woman in her seventies who had recovered from COVID-19. As DNA, the CDR3 is TGTGCCAGCCGTCCGGGACTGAGCACCGGGGAGCTGTTTTTT. It is translated as CASRPGLSTGELFF.